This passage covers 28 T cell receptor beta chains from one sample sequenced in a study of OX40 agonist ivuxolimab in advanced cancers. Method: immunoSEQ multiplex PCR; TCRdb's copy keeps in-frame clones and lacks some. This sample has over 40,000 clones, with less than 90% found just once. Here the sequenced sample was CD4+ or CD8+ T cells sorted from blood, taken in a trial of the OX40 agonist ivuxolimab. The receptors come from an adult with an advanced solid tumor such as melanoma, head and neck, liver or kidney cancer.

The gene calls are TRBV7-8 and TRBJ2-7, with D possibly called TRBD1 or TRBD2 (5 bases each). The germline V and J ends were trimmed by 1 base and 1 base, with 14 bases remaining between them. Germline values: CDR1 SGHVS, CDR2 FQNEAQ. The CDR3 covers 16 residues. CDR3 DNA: TGTGCCAGCAGCTTAGGGGGGAATAGGGGATCCTACGAGCAGTACTTC. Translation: CASSLGGNRGSYEQYF.

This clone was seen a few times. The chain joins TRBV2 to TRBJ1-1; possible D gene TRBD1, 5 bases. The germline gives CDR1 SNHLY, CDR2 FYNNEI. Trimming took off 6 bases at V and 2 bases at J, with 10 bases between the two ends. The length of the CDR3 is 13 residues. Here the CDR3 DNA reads TGTGCCAGCAGCAGGGAGCCAAACACTGAAGCTTTCTTT. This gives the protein CASSREPNTEAFF.

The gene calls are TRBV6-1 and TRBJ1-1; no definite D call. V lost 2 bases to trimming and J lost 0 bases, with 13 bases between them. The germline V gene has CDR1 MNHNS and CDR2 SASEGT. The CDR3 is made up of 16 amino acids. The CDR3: CASSELGGSVNTEAFF. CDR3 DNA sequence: TGTGCCAGCAGTGAATTAGGAGGGAGCGTGAACACTGAAGCTTTCTTT.

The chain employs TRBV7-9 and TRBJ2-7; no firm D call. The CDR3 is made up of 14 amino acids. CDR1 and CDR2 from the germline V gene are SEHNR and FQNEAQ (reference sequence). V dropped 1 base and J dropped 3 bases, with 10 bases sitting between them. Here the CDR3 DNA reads TGTGCCAGCAGCTTAGGGGGTTGGGGCTACGAGCAGTACTTC. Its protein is CASSLGGWGYEQYF. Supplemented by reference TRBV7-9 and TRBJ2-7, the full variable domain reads DTGVSQNPRHKITKRGQNVTFRCDPISEHNRLYWYRQTLGQGPEFLTYFQNEAQLEKSRLLSDRFSAERPKGSFSTLEIQRTEQGDSAMYLCASSLGGWGYEQYFGPGTRLTVT.

The CDR3 coding sequence is TGCGCCAGCAGGCGGGAGGGAATCATGACGCAGTTCTTC. This encodes CASRREGIMTQFF. V gene TRBV5-1 combines with J gene TRBJ2-1, with 9 nucleotides matching TRBD2. This CDR3 comprises 13 residues. V was clipped by 5 bases and J by 12 bases; unmatched bases: 9. CDR1 and CDR2 from the germline V gene are SGHRS and YFSETQ.

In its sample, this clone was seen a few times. DNA for the CDR3: TGTGCCAGTAGCCCGGACAGGGCCACCTACAATGAGCAGTTCTTC. The encoded protein is CASSPDRATYNEQFF. The chain carries TRBV19 and TRBJ2-1; 8 positions match TRBD1. In germline, CDR1 is LNHDA, CDR2 SQIVND (reference sequence). The junction had 6 bases not matched to a gene; V was cut back by 6 bases and J by 2 bases. This CDR3 contains 15 residues.

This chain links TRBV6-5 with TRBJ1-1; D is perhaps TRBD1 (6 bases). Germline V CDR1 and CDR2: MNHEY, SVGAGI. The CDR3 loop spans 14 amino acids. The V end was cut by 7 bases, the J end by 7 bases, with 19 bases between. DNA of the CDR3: TGTGCCAGCAAATTACTAGGACAGACCTATGAAGCTTTCTTT. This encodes CASKLLGQTYEAFF.

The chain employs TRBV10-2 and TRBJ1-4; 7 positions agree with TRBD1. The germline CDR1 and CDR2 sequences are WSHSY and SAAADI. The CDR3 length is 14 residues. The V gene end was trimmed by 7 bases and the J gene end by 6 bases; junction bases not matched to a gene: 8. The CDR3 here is CASTSTGRDEKLFF. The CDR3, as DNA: TGCGCCAGCACTTCGACAGGGAGGGATGAAAAACTGTTTTTT.

The CDR3, as DNA: TGTGCCAGCAGCCAAGATAGCAATCAGCCCCAGCATTTT. This encodes CASSQDSNQPQHF. The chain couples TRBV4-2 to TRBJ1-5; no reliable D call. From germline, CDR1 is LGHNA and CDR2 YNFKEQ. V was shortened by 0 bases and J by 0 bases, with 0 bases between the two germline ends. This CDR3 is 13 amino acids long.

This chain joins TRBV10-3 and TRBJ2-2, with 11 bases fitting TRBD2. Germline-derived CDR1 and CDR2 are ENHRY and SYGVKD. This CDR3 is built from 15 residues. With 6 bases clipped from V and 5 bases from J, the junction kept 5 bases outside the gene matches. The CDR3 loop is CAIRDTSGRTGELFF. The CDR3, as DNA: TGTGCCATCAGAGACACTAGCGGGAGAACCGGGGAGCTGTTTTTT.

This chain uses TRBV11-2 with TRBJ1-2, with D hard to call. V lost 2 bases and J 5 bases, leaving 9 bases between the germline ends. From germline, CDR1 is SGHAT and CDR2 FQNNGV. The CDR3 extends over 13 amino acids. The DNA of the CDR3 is TGTGCCAGCAGCTTAAAAGGTGGATATGGCTACACCTTC. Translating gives CASSLKGGYGYTF.

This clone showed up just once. The chain's CDR3 is CASSLFMTANTEAFF. CDR3 nucleotide sequence: TGTGCCAGCAGCTTATTTATGACGGCGAACACTGAAGCTTTCTTT. The gene calls are TRBV7-8 and TRBJ1-1, with no clear D. The CDR3 totals 15 residues. CDR1 and CDR2 (germline): SGHVS, FQNEAQ. V was clipped by 2 bases and J by 1 base, with 11 bases between them.

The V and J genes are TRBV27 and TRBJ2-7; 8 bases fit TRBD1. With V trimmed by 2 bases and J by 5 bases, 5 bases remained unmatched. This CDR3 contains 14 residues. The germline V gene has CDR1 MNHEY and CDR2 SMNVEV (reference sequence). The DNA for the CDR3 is TGTGCCAGCAGTTTAAAACAGGGGGTTAACGAGCAGTACTTC. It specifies CASSLKQGVNEQYF.

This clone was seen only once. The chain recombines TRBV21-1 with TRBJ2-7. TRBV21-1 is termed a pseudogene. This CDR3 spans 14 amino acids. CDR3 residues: CASSKVCGSYEQYF. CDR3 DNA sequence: TGTGCCAGCAGCAAAGTATGTGGCTCCTACGAGCAGTACTTC.

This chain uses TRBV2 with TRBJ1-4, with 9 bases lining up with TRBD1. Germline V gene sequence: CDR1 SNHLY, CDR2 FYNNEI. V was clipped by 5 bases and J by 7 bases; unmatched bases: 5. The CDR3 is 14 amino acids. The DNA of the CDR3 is TGTGCCAGCAGTACATACAGGGGGCGTGAAAAACTGTTTTTT. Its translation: CASSTYRGREKLFF.

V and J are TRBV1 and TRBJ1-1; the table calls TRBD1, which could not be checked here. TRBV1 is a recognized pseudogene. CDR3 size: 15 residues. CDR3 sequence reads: CTSSNPKGARAEAFF. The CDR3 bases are TGCACCAGCAGCAACCCCAAGGGGGCGCGGGCTGAAGCTTTCTTT.

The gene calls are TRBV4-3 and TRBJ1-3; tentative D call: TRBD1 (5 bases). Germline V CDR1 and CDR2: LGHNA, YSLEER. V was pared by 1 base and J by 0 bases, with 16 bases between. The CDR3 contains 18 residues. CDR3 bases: TGCGCCAGCAGCCAAGCCGACCCGACAGACTTCTCTGGAAACACCATATATTTT. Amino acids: CASSQADPTDFSGNTIYF.

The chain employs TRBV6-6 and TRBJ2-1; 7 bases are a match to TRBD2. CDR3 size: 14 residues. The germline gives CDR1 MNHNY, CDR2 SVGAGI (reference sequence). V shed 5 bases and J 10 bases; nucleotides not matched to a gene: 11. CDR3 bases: TGTGCCAGCAGTCCCAATTTGGCTAGCGGCGAGCAGTTCTTC. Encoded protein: CASSPNLASGEQFF.

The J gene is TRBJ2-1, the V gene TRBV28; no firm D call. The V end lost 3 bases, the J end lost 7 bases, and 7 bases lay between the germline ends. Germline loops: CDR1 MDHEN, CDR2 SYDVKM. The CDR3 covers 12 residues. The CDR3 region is CASSLDGNEQFF. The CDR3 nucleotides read TGTGCCAGCAGTTTGGATGGGAATGAGCAGTTCTTC.

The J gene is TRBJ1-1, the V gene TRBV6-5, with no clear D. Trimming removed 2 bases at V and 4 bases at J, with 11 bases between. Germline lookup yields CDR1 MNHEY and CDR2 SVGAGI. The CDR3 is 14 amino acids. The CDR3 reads CASSYGGVSTEAFF. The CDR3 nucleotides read TGTGCCAGCAGTTACGGCGGGGTAAGCACTGAAGCTTTCTTT.

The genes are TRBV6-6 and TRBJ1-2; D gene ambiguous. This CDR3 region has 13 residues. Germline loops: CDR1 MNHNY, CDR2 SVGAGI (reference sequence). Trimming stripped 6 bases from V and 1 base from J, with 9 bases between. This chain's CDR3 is CASSLDLNYGYTF. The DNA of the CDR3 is TGTGCCAGCAGCCTGGACCTTAACTATGGCTACACCTTC.

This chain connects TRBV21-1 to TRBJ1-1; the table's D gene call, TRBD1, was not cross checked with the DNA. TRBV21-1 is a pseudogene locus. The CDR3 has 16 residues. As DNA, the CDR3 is TGTGCCAGCAGCAAAGCGGGGGACAGGGCCGAGGAGGCGGCTTTCTTT. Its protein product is CASSKAGDRAEEAAFF.

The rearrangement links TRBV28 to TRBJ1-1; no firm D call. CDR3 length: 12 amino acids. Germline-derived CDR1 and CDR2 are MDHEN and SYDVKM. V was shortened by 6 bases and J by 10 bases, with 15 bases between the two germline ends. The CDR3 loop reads CASRRADGAAFF. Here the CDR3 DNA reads TGTGCCAGCAGAAGGGCTGATGGTGCAGCTTTCTTT.

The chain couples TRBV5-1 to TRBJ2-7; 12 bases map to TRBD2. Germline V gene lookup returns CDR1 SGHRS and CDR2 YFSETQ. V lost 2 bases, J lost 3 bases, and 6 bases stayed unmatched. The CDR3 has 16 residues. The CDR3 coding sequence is TGCGCCAGCAGCTTACAGCCGGGACTAGCGGGCTACGAGCAGTACTTC. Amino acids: CASSLQPGLAGYEQYF.

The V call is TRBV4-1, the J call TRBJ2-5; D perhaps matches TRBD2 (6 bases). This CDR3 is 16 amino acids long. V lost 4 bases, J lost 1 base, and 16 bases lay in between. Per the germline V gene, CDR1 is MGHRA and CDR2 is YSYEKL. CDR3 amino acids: CASSRDWGAAQETQYF. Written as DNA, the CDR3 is TGCGCCAGCAGCCGGGACTGGGGAGCGGCCCAAGAGACCCAGTACTTC.

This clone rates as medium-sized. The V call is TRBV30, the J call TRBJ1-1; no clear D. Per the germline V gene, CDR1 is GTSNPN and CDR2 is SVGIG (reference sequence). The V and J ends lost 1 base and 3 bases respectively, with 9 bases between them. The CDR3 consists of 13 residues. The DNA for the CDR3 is TGTGCCTGGAGTGAAGCTCATCACACTGAAGCTTTCTTT. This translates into CAWSEAHHTEAFF.

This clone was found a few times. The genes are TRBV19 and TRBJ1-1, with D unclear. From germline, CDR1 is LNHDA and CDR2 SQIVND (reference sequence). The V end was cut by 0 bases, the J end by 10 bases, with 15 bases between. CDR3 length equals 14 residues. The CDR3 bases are TGTGCCAGTAGTATAGACTGGGCGGGGTATGGAGCTTTCTTT. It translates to CASSIDWAGYGAFF.

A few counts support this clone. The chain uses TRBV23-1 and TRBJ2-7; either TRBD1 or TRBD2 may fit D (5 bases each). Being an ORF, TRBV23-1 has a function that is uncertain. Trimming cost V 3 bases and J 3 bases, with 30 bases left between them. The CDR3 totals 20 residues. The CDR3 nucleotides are TGCGCCAGCAGTCACATCGCCGATGGGGCTAGAGGGGCCCTCGACTACGAGCAGTACTTC. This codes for CASSHIADGARGALDYEQYF.